This T cell receptor (beta chain) derives from a study of blood T cell repertoires in COVID-19. About the research overall: There were acute and convalescent COVID-19 samples, and they came from the United States, Italy and Spain.

With 7 bases removed from V and 6 bases from J, the gap between germline ends came to 9 bases. This CDR3 spans 12 amino acids. Data came from immunoSEQ multiplex PCR; TCRdb stores just in-frame clones and leaves some out. The sample has about 40,000 clones; 91% are singletons. The rearrangement uses TRBV12-3 or TRBV12-4 and TRBJ2-2; D is unclear. The clonotype comes from a woman aged 25 to 39 in a cohort sampled during active COVID-19. Sequenced: peripheral blood. CDR3 nucleotides: TGTGCCAGCACCATCGGAGCCGGGGAGCTGTTTTTT. Translation: CASTIGAGELFF.